The clone carrying this TCR beta chain was detected only a few times. What it binds is unknown. The CDR3 runs 15 residues. CDR1 is MNHEY, CDR2 SVGEGT, per germline. The ends lost 4 bases at V and 1 base at J; junction bases unmatched: 6. Primed by a sample-barcoded 5' primer and a J-beta primer mix, a second PCR proceeded for 7 to 11 cycles. One entry per CDR3 protein results from TCRdb running MiXCR on the 5' RACE reads. The repertoire holds 650,000 to 1,000,000 distinct CDR3 sequences, more than 35% seen once, with about a sixth in the top ten. This record belongs to a study of blood T cells in healthy people across ages. Across the whole study: Template switching picked up about one barcoded beta molecule for each two T cells.

General study results and limits: It was the long-lived donors that had more naive CD4+ cells and higher diversity than aged donors.

The V and J genes are TRBV6-2 or TRBV6-3 and TRBJ2-7; TRBD1 matches 8 bases. The receptor's source is a man at least 80 years old in good health. Sample: blood. The CDR3 spells CASSFSGTGSYEQYF. Here the CDR3 DNA reads TGTGCCAGCAGTTTCTCCGGGACAGGTTCCTACGAGCAGTACTTC.